The rows below give T cell receptor beta chains drawn from one sample of a study of spatial heterogeneity in lung cancer. TCRdb reanalysed the 5' RACE reads using MiXCR and keeps one entry per CDR3 protein. The repertoire holds 35,000 to 55,000 distinct CDR3 sequences, more than 20% seen once, with about 7.7% in the top ten. The sequencing used PBMCs, collected at follow-up. These receptors came from a female donor with early-stage non-small cell lung cancer. CDR3s include the opening cysteine and the closing phenylalanine or tryptophan. D genes are given only for firm matches. Expanded clones are given a class, and other clones once, few, many or no size at all.

CDR3 DNA: TGTGCCACCTCGGACAGTGGCGGAACTGAAGCTTTCTTT; CDR3 protein: CATSDSGGTEAFF; D gene: NA; V gene: TRBV19; clone size: NA; J gene: TRBJ1-1
CDR3 DNA: TGTGCCAGTAGTGTAACCGGGACAGGCTCCTACGAGCAGTACTTC; CDR3 protein: CASSVTGTGSYEQYF; D gene: TRBD1; V gene: TRBV19; clone size: few; J gene: TRBJ2-7
CDR3 DNA: TGCGCCAGCAGCCAAGACTACTGGGCGTACAATGAGCAGTTCTTC; CDR3 protein: CASSQDYWAYNEQFF; D gene: NA; V gene: TRBV4-1; clone size: NA; J gene: TRBJ2-1
CDR3 DNA: TGTGCCACCCAGGGGGGGAATGAAAAACTGTTTTTT; CDR3 protein: CATQGGNEKLFF; D gene: TRBD1; V gene: TRBV6-6; clone size: many; J gene: TRBJ1-4
CDR3 DNA: TGCGCCAGCAGTGAGTTTAGTCAGGGGTTGCACTTCGAGCAGTACTTC; CDR3 protein: CASSEFSQGLHFEQYF; D gene: NA; V gene: TRBV10-2; clone size: NA; J gene: TRBJ2-7
CDR3 DNA: TGTGCCAGCGGGAGTGCTCAAGAGACCCAGTACTTC; CDR3 protein: CASGSAQETQYF; D gene: NA; V gene: TRBV12-3/TRBV12-4; clone size: many; J gene: TRBJ2-5
CDR3 DNA: TGTGCCAGCAGCCGTACAGGGGGCCAGGACTACGAGCAGTACTTC; CDR3 protein: CASSRTGGQDYEQYF; D gene: TRBD1; V gene: TRBV5-5; clone size: many; J gene: TRBJ2-7
CDR3 DNA: TGTGCCAGCAGTTTATTCGGGACTTCCTCTGGGAGGGGCTACACCTTC; CDR3 protein: CASSLFGTSSGRGYTF; D gene: NA; V gene: TRBV28; clone size: few; J gene: TRBJ1-2
CDR3 DNA: TGTGCCAGTCGGGAGACAGGATCTCGGGATACGCAGTATTTT; CDR3 protein: CASRETGSRDTQYF; D gene: NA; V gene: TRBV19; clone size: many; J gene: TRBJ2-3
CDR3 DNA: TGTGCCAGCAGCCGCCCAAATCAGCCCCAGCATTTT; CDR3 protein: CASSRPNQPQHF; D gene: NA; V gene: TRBV7-2; clone size: NA; J gene: TRBJ1-5
CDR3 DNA: TGTGCCAGCAGTTACAGGGCTACGGGCTTTGAATATCAGCCCCAGCATTTT; CDR3 protein: CASSYRATGFEYQPQHF; D gene: NA; V gene: TRBV6-5; clone size: few; J gene: TRBJ1-5
CDR3 DNA: TGTGCCAGCAGCTCACTAGCGGGAGTAAACAATGAGCAGTTCTTC; CDR3 protein: CASSSLAGVNNEQFF; D gene: TRBD2; V gene: TRBV6-6; clone size: NA; J gene: TRBJ2-1
CDR3 DNA: TGTGCCAGCAGTTTCTTGCAGGCCCTAGGCTCCTACGAGCAGTACTTC; CDR3 protein: CASSFLQALGSYEQYF; D gene: NA; V gene: TRBV27; clone size: few; J gene: TRBJ2-7
CDR3 DNA: TGCGCCAGCAGGGATGGGGATACGCAGTATTTT; CDR3 protein: CASRDGDTQYF; D gene: NA; V gene: TRBV4-1; clone size: NA; J gene: TRBJ2-3
CDR3 DNA: TGTGCCAGCAAGTTCGAACAGGGATTGTGGCAGCCCCAGCATTTT; CDR3 protein: CASKFEQGLWQPQHF; D gene: NA; V gene: TRBV6-1; clone size: NA; J gene: TRBJ1-5
CDR3 DNA: TGTGCCAGCAGCCAACAGAGGACAGGGTATGCTGCTGGGGCCAACATCCTGACTTTC; CDR3 protein: CASSQQRTGYAAGANILTF; D gene: TRBD1; V gene: TRBV3-1; clone size: NA; J gene: TRBJ2-6
CDR3 DNA: TGTGCCTACTCTCTAACCGGGACAGGGATGGGCTACACCTTC; CDR3 protein: CAYSLTGTGMGYTF; D gene: TRBD1; V gene: TRBV5-5; clone size: few; J gene: TRBJ1-2
CDR3 DNA: TGCGCCAGCAGCGCCGGACAGGGAACCACTGAAGCTTTCTTT; CDR3 protein: CASSAGQGTTEAFF; D gene: TRBD1; V gene: TRBV10-1; clone size: many; J gene: TRBJ1-1
CDR3 DNA: TGCAGTGCTAGGGCGAACACTGAAGCTTTCTTT; CDR3 protein: CSARANTEAFF; D gene: NA; V gene: TRBV20-1; clone size: few; J gene: TRBJ1-1
CDR3 DNA: TGCAGCGTTGGGGGGGACAAAAGCACAGATACGCAGTATTTT; CDR3 protein: CSVGGDKSTDTQYF; D gene: NA; V gene: TRBV29-1; clone size: NA; J gene: TRBJ2-3
CDR3 DNA: TGTGCCAGCAGCGTTCTCACGGGGAGGTGGGCTATCGGCTACACCTTC; CDR3 protein: CASSVLTGRWAIGYTF; D gene: NA; V gene: TRBV9; clone size: NA; J gene: TRBJ1-2
CDR3 DNA: TGCAGTGCTAGATCAGGACAGCTGACAGATACGCAGTATTTT; CDR3 protein: CSARSGQLTDTQYF; D gene: NA; V gene: TRBV20-1; clone size: few; J gene: TRBJ2-3
CDR3 DNA: TGTGCCAGCAGCTCCACACCCTTCGGGGACACTGAAGCTTTCTTT; CDR3 protein: CASSSTPFGDTEAFF; D gene: NA; V gene: TRBV7-3; clone size: few; J gene: TRBJ1-1
CDR3 DNA: TGTGCCAGCAGCCTCGGGACTAGCGGGGTCTCCTACAATGAGCAGTTCTTC; CDR3 protein: CASSLGTSGVSYNEQFF; D gene: TRBD2; V gene: TRBV9; clone size: NA; J gene: TRBJ2-1
CDR3 DNA: TGTGCCAGCAGTGAAGCGCAAGGGTCCGGGGAGCTGTTTTTT; CDR3 protein: CASSEAQGSGELFF; D gene: NA; V gene: TRBV2; clone size: NA; J gene: TRBJ2-2
CDR3 DNA: TGCAGCGTTAGGGGACTAGCGGGAGAACTTCCCAATGAGCAGTTCTTC; CDR3 protein: CSVRGLAGELPNEQFF; D gene: TRBD2; V gene: TRBV29-1; clone size: NA; J gene: TRBJ2-1
CDR3 DNA: TGTGCCAGCAGCTCCCTCGGGGGGGTGGCGTACAATGAGCAGTTCTTC; CDR3 protein: CASSSLGGVAYNEQFF; D gene: TRBD2; V gene: TRBV7-8; clone size: few; J gene: TRBJ2-1
CDR3 DNA: TGTGCCAGCAGCCAGGGGGTTAGCACAGATACGCAGTATTTT; CDR3 protein: CASSQGVSTDTQYF; D gene: NA; V gene: TRBV3-1; clone size: NA; J gene: TRBJ2-3
CDR3 DNA: TGTGCCAGCAGGGGCGCAAGGGAGGGTGGTCGTCGAGAGCAGTACTTC; CDR3 protein: CASRGAREGGRREQYF; D gene: NA; V gene: TRBV19; clone size: many; J gene: TRBJ2-7